This T cell receptor (beta chain) is from a study of blood T cell repertoires in COVID-19 (dated by TCRdb to the early 2020s). About the investigation overall: Samples covering the acute and convalescent phases of COVID-19 were provided by collaborators in the United States, Italy and Spain. The material from the prospective study consisted of cDNA or gDNA derived from T cells, B-cell-depleted T cells, or PBMCs. A freely available public database, intended as a resource for researchers studying the immune response to SARS-CoV-2, is where the repertoires were released. Subjects who had been exposed to COVID-19, were actively infected with it, or had recovered from it provided the deeply sampled blood TCRbeta repertoires that made up the dataset. The samples were drawn from the first 160 participants of the ongoing ImmuneRACE study and from more than 1,000 subjects provided by 6 global collaborators. Where available, HLA class I and class II types were obtained from metadata supplied by the sample provider rather than from assay-based typing. A de-identified subject ID, COVID-19 status, age in years and sex were almost always included in the sample metadata.

Regarding this clone: What this receptor recognizes is not known. There are no base qualities to consult, and no much larger clone falls within one base.

The immunoSEQ Assay, a bias-controlled multiplex PCR, was used to amplify TCRbeta CDR3 regions from genomic DNA. The source study handled its data this way. Nucleated cell counts per sample were estimated from amplification of reference gene primers within the assay. To quantify the absolute abundance of each unique TCRbeta CDR3 rearrangement, sequence reads were collapsed and filtered. For each sample, productive Simpson clonality was calculated as the square root of Simpson's diversity index over productive rearrangements. Here the immuneACCESS table is served through TCRdb, limited to in-frame sequences with V and J called. Missing clones are a known gap in these copies; in checked studies unresolved V genes cover under half, and the rest lacks a known reason. V, J and clone size derive from that table, while D and trimming were established from the DNA sequence. The sample table records around 78,000 clones; around nine tenths of these occur just once. The ten largest clones add up to approximately 1.9% of the sample.

Paper-wide results and their limitations: How much clinical and demographic metadata was included differed by source and by participant, and the metadata was provided uncurated.

Collaborating institutions collected whole blood in K2EDTA tubes following their own protocols. For TCRbeta analysis, collaborator samples were shipped as frozen whole blood, as isolated PBMCs, or as DNA extracted from either sample type. From the cysteine through the phenylalanine, the CDR3 covers 14 amino acids. The retained sequence is limited to the CDR3, 42 bases, with the frame set at the first base. CDR1 PRHDT and CDR2 FYEKMQ are derived from the germline V gene (reference sequence). The V end loses 6 bases and the J end loses 0 bases, and a stretch of 9 bases separates them. The chain joins TRBV13 to TRBJ2-1, and the D gene may be TRBD2, 5 bases matching. The sample was peripheral blood. The TCR was taken from a woman in her fifties or sixties with acute or convalescent COVID-19. The CDR3: CASRSGFSYNEQFF. At the DNA level, the sequence is TGTGCCAGCAGGTCGGGGTTCTCCTACAATGAGCAGTTCTTC.